This paragraph covers one T cell receptor (beta chain) sequence. Its specificity is unknown. The data derive from a study of shared clonotypes between healthy human individuals. General study points: Shared clonotypes across all four donors exceeded non-shared ones in generation probability.

Repertoires were generated with immunoSEQ multiplex PCR, while TCRdb's copy carries only in-frame clones and drops some. The sample lists over a million clones; around 78% were seen once. The CDR3 length is 14 residues. Germline V gene data show CDR1 as SQVTM and CDR2 as ANQGSEA. The V end was cut by 3 bases, the J end by 1 base, with 12 bases between. The CD4+ fraction was divided into a CD45RA+ naive subset and a CD45RA-negative memory subset. The chain joins TRBV29-1 to TRBJ1-2; D is perhaps TRBD1 (6 bases). The clonotype was recovered from a man aged 18-30 years in good health. Some clones in this sample may be carry-over from other donors' samples. Sequences were obtained from memory CD4+ T cells from PBMCs. The subset here: CD45RA-negative fraction. The CDR3 DNA reads as TGCAGCGTTGACGTCGGCAGGGGTAACTATGGCTACACCTTC. Amino acid sequence: CSVDVGRGNYGYTF. The complete variable domain, with remaining parts taken from reference TRBV29-1 and TRBJ1-2, reads SAVISQKPSRDICQRGTSLTIQCQVDSQVTMMFWYRQQPGQSLTLIATANQGSEATYESGFVIDKFPISRPNLTFSTLTVSNMSPEDSSIYLCSVDVGRGNYGYTFGSGTRLTVV.